This T cell receptor (beta chain) was identified during a study of tissue T cells after allogeneic stem cell transplantation. About the study: A handful of GVHD patients had recipient-origin PBMCs collected before transplant.

The V and J ends lost 4 bases and 1 base, in that order; junction bases with no gene match: 4. From germline, CDR1 is MDHEN and CDR2 SYDVKM. The CDR3 covers 15 residues. Here immunoSEQ multiplex PCR was the method, and the copy in TCRdb shows in-frame clones only, minus some. The sample lists about 43,000 clones; 92% were seen once. The chain joins TRBV28 to TRBJ2-1, with TRBD2 identical over 7 bases. The specimen comprised blood, sampled before transplantation. This receptor was identified in a woman aged 40-69 years who later had graft-versus-host disease after an allogeneic stem cell transplant. The CDR3 loop reads CASSWGGGSYNEQFF. The CDR3 coding sequence is TGTGCCAGCAGTTGGGGGGGAGGGTCCTACAATGAGCAGTTCTTC.